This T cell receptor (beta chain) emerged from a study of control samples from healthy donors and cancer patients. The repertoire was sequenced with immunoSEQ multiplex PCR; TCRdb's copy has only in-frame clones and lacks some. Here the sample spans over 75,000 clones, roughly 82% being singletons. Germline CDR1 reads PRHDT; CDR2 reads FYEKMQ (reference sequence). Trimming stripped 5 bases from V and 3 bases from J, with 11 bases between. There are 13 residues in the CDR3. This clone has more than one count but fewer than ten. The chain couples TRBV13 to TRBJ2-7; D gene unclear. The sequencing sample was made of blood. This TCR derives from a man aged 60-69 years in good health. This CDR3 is CASSPPWDYEQYF. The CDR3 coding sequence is TGTGCCAGCAGCCCCCCGTGGGACTACGAGCAGTACTTC. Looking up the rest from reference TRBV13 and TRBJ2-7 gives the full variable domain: AAGVIQSPRHLIKEKRETATLKCYPIPRHDTVYWYQQGPGQDPQFLISFYEKMQSDKGSIPDRFSAQQFSDYHSELNMSSLELGDSALYFCASSPPWDYEQYFGPGTRLTVT.